Sequencing of this T cell receptor (beta chain) was carried out in a study of OX40 agonist ivuxolimab in advanced cancers. Method: immunoSEQ multiplex PCR; TCRdb's copy keeps in-frame clones and lacks some. The sample lists roughly 100,000 clones, roughly nine tenths occurring once. Germline V gene data show CDR1 as SGHRS and CDR2 as YFSETQ. The CDR3 totals 14 residues. V was clipped by 4 bases and J by 7 bases; unmatched bases: 7. This rearrangement joins TRBV5-1 to TRBJ2-2; 7 nucleotides agree with TRBD2. This clonotype originated in an adult with an advanced solid tumor such as melanoma, head and neck, liver or kidney cancer. The sequencing used CD4+ or CD8+ T cells sorted from blood, collected in a trial of the OX40 agonist ivuxolimab. The DNA of the CDR3 is TGCGCCAGCAGCAGCAGCCCGGGGGGCGGGGAGCTGTTTTTT. It is translated as CASSSSPGGGELFF.